This T cell receptor (beta chain) was recovered during a study of blood T cell repertoires in COVID-19. Trimming cost V 5 bases and J 7 bases; bases outside gene matches: 12. Germline loops: CDR1 SGHTA, CDR2 FQGNSA. The CDR3 runs to 18 residues. Assay used: immunoSEQ multiplex PCR; TCRdb lists only in-frame clones, some missing. This table has roughly 66,000 clones, roughly 82% appearing once. Sequencing was carried out using peripheral blood. The clonotype was recovered from a man aged 60 to 75 with acute or convalescent COVID-19. V is TRBV7-2 and J is TRBJ2-2, with 14 bases aligning to TRBD2. CDR3 sequence (DNA): TGTGCCAGCAGCCCACGACGACTAGCGGGGGGGTACGGCGGGGAGCTGTTTTTT. This codes for CASSPRRLAGGYGGELFF.